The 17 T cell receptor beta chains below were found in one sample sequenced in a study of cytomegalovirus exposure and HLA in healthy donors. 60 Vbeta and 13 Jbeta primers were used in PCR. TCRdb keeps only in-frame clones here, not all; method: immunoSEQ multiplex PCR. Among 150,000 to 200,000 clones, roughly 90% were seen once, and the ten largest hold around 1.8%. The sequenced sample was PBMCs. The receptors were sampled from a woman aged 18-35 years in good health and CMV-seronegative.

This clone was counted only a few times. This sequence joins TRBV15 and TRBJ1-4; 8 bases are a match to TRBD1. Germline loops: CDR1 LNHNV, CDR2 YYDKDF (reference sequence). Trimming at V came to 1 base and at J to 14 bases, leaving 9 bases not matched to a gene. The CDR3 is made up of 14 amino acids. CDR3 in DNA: TGTGCCACCAGCAGAGTGACGACAGGGGATTTCCTGTTTTTT. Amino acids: CATSRVTTGDFLFF.

The CDR3 reads CASSEDLTGGDEQYF. The CDR3 nucleotides read TGTGCCAGCAGTGAAGACTTGACAGGGGGAGACGAGCAGTACTTC. This sequence joins TRBV2 and TRBJ2-7, with 9 bases fitting TRBD1. The CDR3 is 15 amino acids. Germline lookup yields CDR1 SNHLY and CDR2 FYNNEI. V gave up 1 base and J gave up 5 bases; unmatched junction bases: 6.

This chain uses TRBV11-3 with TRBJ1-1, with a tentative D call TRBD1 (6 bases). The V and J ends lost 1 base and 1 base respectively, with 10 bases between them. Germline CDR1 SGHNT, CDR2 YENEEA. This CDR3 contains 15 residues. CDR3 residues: CASSLAGAPNTEAFF. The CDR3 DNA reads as TGTGCCAGCAGCTTAGCAGGGGCTCCGAACACTGAAGCTTTCTTT.

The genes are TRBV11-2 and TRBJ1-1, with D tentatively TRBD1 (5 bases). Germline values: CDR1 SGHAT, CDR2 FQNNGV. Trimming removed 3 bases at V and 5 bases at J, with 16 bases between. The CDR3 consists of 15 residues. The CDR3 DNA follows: TGTGCCAGCAGCTTCACGGACACCCCGCGGACTGAAGCTTTCTTT. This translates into CASSFTDTPRTEAFF.

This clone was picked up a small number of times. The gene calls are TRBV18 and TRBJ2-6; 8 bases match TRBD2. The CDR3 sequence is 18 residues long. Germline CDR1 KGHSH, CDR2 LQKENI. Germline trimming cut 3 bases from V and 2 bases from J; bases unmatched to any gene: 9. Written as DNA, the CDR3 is TGTGCCAGCTCACCTAGCGTAGCGGGGTTACCTGGGGCCAACGTCCTGACTTTC. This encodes CASSPSVAGLPGANVLTF.

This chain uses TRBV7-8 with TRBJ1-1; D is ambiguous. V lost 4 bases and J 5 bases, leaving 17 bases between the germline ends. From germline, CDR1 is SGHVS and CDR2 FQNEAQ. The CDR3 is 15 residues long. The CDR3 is CASSSYQPRGTEAFF. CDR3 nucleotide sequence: TGTGCCAGCAGCTCTTATCAGCCTCGAGGAACTGAAGCTTTCTTT.

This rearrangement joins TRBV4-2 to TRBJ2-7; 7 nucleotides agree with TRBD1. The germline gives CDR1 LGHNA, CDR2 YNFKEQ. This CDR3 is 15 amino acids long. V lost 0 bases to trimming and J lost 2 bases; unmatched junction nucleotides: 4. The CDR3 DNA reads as TGTGCCAGCAGCCAAGAGGGACAGTGGGCCTACGAGCAGTACTTC. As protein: CASSQEGQWAYEQYF.

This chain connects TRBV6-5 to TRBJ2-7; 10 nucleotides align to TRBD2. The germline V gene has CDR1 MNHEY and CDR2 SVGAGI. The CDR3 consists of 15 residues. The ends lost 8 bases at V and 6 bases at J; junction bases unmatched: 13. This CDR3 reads CASGGLASGSFEQYF. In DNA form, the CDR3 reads TGTGCCAGCGGGGGACTAGCGTCCGGTTCATTCGAGCAGTACTTC.

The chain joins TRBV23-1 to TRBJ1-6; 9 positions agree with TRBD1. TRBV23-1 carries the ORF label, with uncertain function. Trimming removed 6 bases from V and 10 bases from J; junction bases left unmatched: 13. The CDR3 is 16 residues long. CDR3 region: CASRPPVNRGRSPLHF. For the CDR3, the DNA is TGCGCCAGCAGGCCCCCTGTGAACAGGGGGCGATCACCCCTCCACTTT.

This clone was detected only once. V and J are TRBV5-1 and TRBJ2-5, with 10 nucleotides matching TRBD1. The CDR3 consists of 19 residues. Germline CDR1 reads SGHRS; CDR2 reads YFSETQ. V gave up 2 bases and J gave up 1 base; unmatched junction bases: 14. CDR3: CASSLGQGVDIGPQETQYF. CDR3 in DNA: TGCGCCAGCAGCTTAGGACAGGGGGTCGACATCGGCCCCCAAGAGACCCAGTACTTC.

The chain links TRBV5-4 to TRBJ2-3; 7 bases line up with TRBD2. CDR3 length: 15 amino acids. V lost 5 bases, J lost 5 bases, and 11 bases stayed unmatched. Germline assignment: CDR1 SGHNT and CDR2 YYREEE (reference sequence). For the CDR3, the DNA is TGTGCCAGCAGTTCCTCTACCACGGGGGGAGATACGCAGTATTTT. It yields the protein CASSSSTTGGDTQYF.

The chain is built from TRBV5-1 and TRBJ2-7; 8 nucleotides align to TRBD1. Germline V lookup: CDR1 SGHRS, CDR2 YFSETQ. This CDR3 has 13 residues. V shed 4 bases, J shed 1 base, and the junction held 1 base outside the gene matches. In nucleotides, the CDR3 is TGCGCCAGCAGCCGGGACAGGTCCTACGAGCAGTACTTC. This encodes CASSRDRSYEQYF. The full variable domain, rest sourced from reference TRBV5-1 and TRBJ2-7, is KAGVTQTPRYLIKTRGQQVTLSCSPISGHRSVSWYQQTPGQGLQFLFEYFSETQRNKGNFPGRFSGRQFSNSRSEMNVSTLELGDSALYLCASSRDRSYEQYFGPGTRLTVT.

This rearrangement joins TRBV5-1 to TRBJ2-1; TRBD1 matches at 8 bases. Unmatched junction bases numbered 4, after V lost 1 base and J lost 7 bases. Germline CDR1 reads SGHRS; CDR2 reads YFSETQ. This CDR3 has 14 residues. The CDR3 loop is CASSLPGTGNEQFF. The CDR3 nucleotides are TGCGCCAGCAGCTTGCCTGGGACAGGTAATGAGCAGTTCTTC.

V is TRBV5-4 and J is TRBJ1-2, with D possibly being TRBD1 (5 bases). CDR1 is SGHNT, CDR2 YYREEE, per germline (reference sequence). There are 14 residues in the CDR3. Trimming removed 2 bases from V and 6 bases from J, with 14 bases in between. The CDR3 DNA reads TGTGCCAGCAGCTTAAGTTTGGCAGGGCATGGCTACACCTTC. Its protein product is CASSLSLAGHGYTF.

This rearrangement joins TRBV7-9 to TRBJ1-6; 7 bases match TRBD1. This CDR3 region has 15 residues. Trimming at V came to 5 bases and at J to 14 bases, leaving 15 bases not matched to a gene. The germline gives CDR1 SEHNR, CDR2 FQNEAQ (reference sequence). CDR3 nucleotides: TGTGCCAGCAGCGCCAGCCAACCGGGACAGCTCACCCTCCACTTT. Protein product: CASSASQPGQLTLHF.

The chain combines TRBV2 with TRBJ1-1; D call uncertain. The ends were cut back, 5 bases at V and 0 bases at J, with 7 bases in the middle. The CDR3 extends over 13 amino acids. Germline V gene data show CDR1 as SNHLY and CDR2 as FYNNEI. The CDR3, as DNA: TGTGCCAGCAGTACCCAGGTGAACACTGAAGCTTTCTTT. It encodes CASSTQVNTEAFF.

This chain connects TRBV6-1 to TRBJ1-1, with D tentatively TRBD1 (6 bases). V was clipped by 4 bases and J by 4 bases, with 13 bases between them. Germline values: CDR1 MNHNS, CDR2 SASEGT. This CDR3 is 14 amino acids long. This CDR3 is CASSGTTGLTEAFF. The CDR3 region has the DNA TGTGCCAGCAGTGGAACCACAGGGCTCACTGAAGCTTTCTTT.